One T cell receptor (beta chain) is described in this entry. Germline V gives CDR1 LNHDA, CDR2 SQIVND (reference sequence). V lost 3 bases, J lost 2 bases, and 10 bases stayed unmatched. CDR3 size: 16 residues. Sequencing was performed with immunoSEQ multiplex PCR; in TCRdb, only in-frame clones are kept and a portion is missing. Of 180,000 or so clones in the sample, roughly 89% were seen once. The sample originates from a study of blood T cell repertoires in COVID-19. Study details: Some COVID-19 samples were acute and others convalescent; all came from the United States, Italy and Spain.

The V gene is TRBV19, the J gene TRBJ2-7, with 7 bases matching TRBD2. The sequence was obtained from a woman in her forties or fifties with acute or convalescent COVID-19. Sequenced material: peripheral blood. The chain's CDR3 is CASSMPGGIFPYEQYF. CDR3 nucleotides: TGTGCCAGTAGTATGCCCGGGGGGATCTTCCCCTACGAGCAGTACTTC.